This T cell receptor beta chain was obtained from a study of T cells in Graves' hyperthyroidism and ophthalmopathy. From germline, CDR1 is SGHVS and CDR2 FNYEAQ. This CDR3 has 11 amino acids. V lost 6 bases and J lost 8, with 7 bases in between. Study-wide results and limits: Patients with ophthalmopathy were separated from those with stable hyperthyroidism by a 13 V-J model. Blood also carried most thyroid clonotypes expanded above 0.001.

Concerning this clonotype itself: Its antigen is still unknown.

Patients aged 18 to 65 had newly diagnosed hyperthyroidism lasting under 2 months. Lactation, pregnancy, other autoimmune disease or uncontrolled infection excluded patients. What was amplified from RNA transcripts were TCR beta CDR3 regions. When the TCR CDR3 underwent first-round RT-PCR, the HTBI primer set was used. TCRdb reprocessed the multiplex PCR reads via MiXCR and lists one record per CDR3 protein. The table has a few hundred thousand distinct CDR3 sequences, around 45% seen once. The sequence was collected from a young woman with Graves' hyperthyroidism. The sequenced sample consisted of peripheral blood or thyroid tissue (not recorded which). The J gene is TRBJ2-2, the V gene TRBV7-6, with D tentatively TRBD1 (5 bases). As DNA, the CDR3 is TGTGCCAGCAGGAGACAGGGGGAGCTGTTTTTT. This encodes CASRRQGELFF.